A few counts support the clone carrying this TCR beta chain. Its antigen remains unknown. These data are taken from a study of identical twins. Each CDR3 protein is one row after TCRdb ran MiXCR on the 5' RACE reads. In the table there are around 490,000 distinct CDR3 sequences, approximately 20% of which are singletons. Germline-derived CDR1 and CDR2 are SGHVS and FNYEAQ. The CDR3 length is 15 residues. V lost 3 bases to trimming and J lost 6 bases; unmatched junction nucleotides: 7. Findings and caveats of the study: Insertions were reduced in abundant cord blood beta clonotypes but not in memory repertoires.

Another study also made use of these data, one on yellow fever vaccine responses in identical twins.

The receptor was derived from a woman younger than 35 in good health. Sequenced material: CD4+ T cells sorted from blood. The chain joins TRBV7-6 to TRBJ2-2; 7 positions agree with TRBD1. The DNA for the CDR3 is TGTGCCAGCAGCTTCGGTTTACAGGGGCCCGGGGAGCTGTTTTTT. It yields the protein CASSFGLQGPGELFF. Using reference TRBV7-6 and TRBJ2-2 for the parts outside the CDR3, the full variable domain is GAGVSQSPRYKVTKRGQDVALRCDPISGHVSLYWYRQALGQGPEFLTYFNYEAQQDKSGLPNDRFSAERPEGSISTLTIQRTEQRDSAMYRCASSFGLQGPGELFFGEGSRLTVL.